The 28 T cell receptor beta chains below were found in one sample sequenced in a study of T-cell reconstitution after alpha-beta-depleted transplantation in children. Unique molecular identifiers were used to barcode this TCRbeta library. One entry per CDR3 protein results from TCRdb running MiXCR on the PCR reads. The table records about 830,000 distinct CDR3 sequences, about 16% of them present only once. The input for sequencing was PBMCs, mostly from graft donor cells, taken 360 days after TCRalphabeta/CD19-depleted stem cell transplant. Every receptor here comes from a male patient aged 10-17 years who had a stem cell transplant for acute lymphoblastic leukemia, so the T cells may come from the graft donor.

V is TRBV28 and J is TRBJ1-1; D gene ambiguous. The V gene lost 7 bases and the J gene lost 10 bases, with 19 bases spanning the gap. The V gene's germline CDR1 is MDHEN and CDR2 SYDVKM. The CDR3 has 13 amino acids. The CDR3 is CASITYSRKGAFF. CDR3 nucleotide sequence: TGTGCCAGCATTACGTATTCCCGGAAGGGAGCTTTCTTT.

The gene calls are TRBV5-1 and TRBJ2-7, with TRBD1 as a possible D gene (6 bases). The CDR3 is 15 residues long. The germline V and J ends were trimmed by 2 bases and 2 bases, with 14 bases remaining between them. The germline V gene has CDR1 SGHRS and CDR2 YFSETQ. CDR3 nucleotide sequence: TGCGCCAGCAGCTTTGGTCAGGGGTGGGCCTACGAGCAGTACTTC. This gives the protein CASSFGQGWAYEQYF.

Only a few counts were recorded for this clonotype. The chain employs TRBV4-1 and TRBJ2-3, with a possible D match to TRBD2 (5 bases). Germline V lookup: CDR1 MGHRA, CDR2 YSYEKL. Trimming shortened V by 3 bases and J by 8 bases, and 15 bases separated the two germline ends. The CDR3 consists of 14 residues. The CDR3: CASSHSRGLGTQYF. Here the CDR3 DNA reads TGCGCCAGCAGCCACAGTCGGGGTCTGGGTACGCAGTATTTT.

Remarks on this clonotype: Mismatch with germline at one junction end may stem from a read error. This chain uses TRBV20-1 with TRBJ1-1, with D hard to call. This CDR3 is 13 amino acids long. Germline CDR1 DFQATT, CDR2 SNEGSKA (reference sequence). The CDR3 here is CSANAGWGTEAFF. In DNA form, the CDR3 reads TGCAGCGCTAATGCTGGTTGGGGAACTGAAGCTTTCTTT.

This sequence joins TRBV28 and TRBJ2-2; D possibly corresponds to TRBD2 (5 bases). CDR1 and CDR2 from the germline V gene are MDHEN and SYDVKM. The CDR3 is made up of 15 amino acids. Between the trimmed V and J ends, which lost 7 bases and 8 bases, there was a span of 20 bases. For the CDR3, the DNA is TGTGCCAGCATTGGACTCTCTTACAATAGAGGGGAGCTGTTTTTT. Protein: CASIGLSYNRGELFF.

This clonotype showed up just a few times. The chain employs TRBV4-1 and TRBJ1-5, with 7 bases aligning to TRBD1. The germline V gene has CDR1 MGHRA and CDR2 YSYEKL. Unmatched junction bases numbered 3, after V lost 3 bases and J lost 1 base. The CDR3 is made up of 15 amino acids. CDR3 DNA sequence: TGCGCCAGCAGCCACCAGGGGGGAAGCAATCAGCCCCAGCATTTT. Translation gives CASSHQGGSNQPQHF.

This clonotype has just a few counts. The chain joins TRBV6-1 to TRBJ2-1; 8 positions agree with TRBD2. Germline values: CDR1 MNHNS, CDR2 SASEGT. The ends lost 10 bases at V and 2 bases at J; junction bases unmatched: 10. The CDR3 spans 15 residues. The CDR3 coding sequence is TGTGCCACCACGGGAGCGGGAGTTCCCTACAATGAGCAGTTCTTC. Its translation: CATTGAGVPYNEQFF.

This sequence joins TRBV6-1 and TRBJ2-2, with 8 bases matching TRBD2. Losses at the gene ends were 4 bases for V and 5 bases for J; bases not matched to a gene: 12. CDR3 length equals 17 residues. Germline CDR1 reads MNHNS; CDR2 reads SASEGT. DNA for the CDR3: TGTGCCAGCAGTGCCCACTCAGCGGGAGAAGGAACCGGGGAGCTGTTTTTT. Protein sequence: CASSAHSAGEGTGELFF.

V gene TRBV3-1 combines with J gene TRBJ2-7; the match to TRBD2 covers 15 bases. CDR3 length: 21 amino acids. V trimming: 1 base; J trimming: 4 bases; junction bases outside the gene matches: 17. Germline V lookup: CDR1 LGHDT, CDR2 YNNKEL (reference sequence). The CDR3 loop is CASSQGLLGLAGGPTVYEQYF. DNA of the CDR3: TGTGCCAGCAGCCAAGGCCTTCTGGGACTAGCGGGAGGCCCAACCGTTTACGAGCAGTACTTC.

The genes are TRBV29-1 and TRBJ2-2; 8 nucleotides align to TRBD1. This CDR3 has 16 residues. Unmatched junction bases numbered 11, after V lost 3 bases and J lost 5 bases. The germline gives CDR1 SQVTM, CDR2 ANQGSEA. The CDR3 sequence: CSVDGTGVRGTGELFF. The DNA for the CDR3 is TGCAGCGTTGATGGGACAGGCGTCCGGGGGACCGGGGAGCTGTTTTTT.

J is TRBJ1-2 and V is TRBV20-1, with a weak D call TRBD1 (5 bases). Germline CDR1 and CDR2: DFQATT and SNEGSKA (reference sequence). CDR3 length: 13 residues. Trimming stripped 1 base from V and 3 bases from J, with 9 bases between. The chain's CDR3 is CSARGTGYYGYTF. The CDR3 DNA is TGCAGTGCTAGAGGCACAGGTTACTATGGCTACACCTTC.

CDR3 sequence reads: CASSDSGQVTETQYF. The DNA of the CDR3 is TGTGCCAGCAGTGATTCAGGACAGGTTACAGAGACCCAGTACTTC. J is TRBJ2-5 and V is TRBV25-1; TRBD1 matches at 7 bases. The length of the CDR3 is 15 residues. J gave up 4 bases and V 3 bases, and 8 bases lay outside the gene matches. Germline-derived CDR1 and CDR2 are MGHDK and SYGVNS.

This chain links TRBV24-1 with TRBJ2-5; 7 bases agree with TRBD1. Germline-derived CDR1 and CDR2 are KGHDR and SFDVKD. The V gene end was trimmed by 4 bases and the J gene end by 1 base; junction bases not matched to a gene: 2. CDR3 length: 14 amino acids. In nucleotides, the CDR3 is TGTGCCACCAGTGACTCAGGGGGCCAAGAGACCCAGTACTTC. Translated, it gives CATSDSGGQETQYF.

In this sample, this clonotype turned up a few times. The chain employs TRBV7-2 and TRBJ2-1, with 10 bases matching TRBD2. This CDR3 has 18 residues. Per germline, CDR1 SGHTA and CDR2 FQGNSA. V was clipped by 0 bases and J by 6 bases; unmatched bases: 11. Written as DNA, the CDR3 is TGTGCCAGCAGCTTAGCGGTGTTTGGGACTAGCGAGGGCAATGAGCAGTTCTTC. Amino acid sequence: CASSLAVFGTSEGNEQFF.

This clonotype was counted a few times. The CDR3 bases are TGTGCCACCAGCTTTTCGTGGCAAGATACGCAGTATTTT. It specifies CATSFSWQDTQYF. The V and J genes are TRBV15 and TRBJ2-3, with D unresolved. The germline gives CDR1 LNHNV, CDR2 YYDKDF (reference sequence). V gave up 5 bases and J gave up 5 bases, with 11 bases separating them. The CDR3 sequence is 13 residues long. The variable domain in full, with the rest retrieved from reference TRBV15 and TRBJ2-3, is DAMVIQNPRYQVTQFGKPVTLSCSQTLNHNVMYWYQQKSSQAPKLLFHYYDKDFNNEADTPDNFQSRRPNTSFCFLDIRSPGLGDTAMYLCATSFSWQDTQYFGPGTRLTVL.

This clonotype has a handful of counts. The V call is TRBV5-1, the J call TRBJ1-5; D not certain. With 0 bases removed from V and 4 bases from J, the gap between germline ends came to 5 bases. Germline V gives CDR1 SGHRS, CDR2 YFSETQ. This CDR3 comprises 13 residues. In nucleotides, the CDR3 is TGCGCCAGCAGCTTGGAGGTTAATCAGCCCCAGCATTTT. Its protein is CASSLEVNQPQHF.

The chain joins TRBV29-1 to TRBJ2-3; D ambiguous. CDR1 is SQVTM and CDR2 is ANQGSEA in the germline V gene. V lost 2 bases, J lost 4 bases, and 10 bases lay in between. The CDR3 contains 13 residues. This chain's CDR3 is CSVETVSADTQYF. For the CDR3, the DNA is TGCAGCGTTGAAACAGTTTCCGCAGATACGCAGTATTTT.

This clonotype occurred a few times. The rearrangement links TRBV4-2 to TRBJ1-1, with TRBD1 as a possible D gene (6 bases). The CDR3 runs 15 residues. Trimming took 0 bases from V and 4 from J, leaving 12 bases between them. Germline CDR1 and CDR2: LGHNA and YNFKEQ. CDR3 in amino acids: CASSQEAAGATEAFF. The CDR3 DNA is TGTGCCAGCAGCCAAGAGGCAGCGGGGGCCACTGAAGCTTTCTTT.

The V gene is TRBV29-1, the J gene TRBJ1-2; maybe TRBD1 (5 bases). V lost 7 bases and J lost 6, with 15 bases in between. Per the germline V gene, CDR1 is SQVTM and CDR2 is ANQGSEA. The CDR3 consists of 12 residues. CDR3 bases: TGCAGCGCCGATGGGCAGGGACATGGCTACACCTTC. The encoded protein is CSADGQGHGYTF.

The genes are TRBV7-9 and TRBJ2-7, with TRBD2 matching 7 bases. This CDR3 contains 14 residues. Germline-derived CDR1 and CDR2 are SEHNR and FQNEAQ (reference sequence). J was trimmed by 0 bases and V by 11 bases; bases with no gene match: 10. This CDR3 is CALDRGSLSYEQYF. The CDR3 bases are TGTGCCCTGGACCGCGGGAGTCTCTCCTACGAGCAGTACTTC. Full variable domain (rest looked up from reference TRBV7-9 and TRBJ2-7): DTGVSQNPRHKITKRGQNVTFRCDPISEHNRLYWYRQTLGQGPEFLTYFQNEAQLEKSRLLSDRFSAERPKGSFSTLEIQRTEQGDSAMYLCALDRGSLSYEQYFGPGTRLTVT.

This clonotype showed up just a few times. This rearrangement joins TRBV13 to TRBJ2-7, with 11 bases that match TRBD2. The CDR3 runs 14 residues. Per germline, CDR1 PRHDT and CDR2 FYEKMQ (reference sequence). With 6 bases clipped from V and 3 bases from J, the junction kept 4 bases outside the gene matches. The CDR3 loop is CASRTGTSGYEQYF. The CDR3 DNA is TGTGCCAGCAGGACCGGGACTAGCGGCTACGAGCAGTACTTC.

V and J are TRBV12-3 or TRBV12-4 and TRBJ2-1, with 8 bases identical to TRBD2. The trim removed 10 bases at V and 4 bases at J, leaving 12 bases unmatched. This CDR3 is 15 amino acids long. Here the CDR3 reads CATGQRLAIYNEQFF. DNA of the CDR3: TGTGCCACCGGGCAGAGACTAGCGATATACAATGAGCAGTTCTTC.

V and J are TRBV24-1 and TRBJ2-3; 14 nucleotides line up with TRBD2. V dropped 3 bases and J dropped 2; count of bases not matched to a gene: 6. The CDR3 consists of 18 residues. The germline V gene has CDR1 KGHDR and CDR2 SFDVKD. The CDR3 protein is CATSDRWTSGRPTDTQYF. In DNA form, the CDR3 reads TGTGCCACCAGTGATCGATGGACTAGCGGGAGGCCCACAGATACGCAGTATTTT.

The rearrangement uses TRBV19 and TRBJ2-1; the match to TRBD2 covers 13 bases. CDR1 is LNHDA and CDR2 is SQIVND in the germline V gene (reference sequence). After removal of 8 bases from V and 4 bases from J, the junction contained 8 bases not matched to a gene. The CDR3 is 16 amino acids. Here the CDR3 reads CASRTSGRGRYNEQFF. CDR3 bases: TGTGCCAGTCGGACTAGCGGGAGAGGGAGGTACAATGAGCAGTTCTTC.

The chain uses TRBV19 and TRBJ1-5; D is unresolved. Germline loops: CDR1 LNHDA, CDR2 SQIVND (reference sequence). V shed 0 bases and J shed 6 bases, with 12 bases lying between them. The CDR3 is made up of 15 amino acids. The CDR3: CASSIDGVGSQPQHF. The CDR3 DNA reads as TGTGCCAGTAGTATAGATGGAGTAGGGTCTCAGCCCCAGCATTTT.

The CDR3 DNA is TGTGCCAGCAGCTGGGCTACCGTTGGGCTAGCGGGAGCGGAGAATGAGCAGTTCTTC. Translation: CASSWATVGLAGAENEQFF. The gene calls are TRBV7-8 and TRBJ2-1; 10 bases agree with TRBD2. CDR1 and CDR2 from the germline V gene are SGHVS and FQNEAQ. The V segment lost 4 bases and the J segment 7 bases; nucleotides outside the gene matches: 19. The CDR3 extends over 19 amino acids.

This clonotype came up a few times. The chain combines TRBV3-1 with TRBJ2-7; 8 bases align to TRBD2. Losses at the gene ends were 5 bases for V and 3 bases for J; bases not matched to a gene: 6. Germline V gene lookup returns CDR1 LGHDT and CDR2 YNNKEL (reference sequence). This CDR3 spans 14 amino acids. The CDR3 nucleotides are TGTGCCAGCAGCGACGCGGGGGGCCGCTACGAGCAGTACTTC. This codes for CASSDAGGRYEQYF.

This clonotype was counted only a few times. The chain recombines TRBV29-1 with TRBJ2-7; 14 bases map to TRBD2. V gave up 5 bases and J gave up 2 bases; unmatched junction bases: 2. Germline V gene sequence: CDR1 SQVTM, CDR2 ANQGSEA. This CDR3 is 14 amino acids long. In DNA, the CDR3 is TGCAGCGTTTTGACTAGCGGGAGGGCCTACGAGCAGTACTTC. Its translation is CSVLTSGRAYEQYF.